This TCR beta chain was identified in a study of T cell responses to AZD1222 COVID-19 vaccine. Germline V gives CDR1 LGHNA, CDR2 YNFKEQ. V lost 3 bases and J lost 1, with 9 bases in between. The CDR3 runs 14 residues. TCRdb's copy holds only in-frame clones and misses some; the assay was immunoSEQ multiplex PCR. Here the sample spans roughly 190,000 clones, approximately 93% being singletons. The sample holds one count of this clone. The TCR was taken from an adult in good health. The J gene is TRBJ1-2, the V gene TRBV4-2; TRBD1 is a possible D gene (6 bases). The sample here was peripheral blood, taken on day 0 of AZD1222 vaccination. The chain's CDR3 is CASSQGHSNYGYTF. CDR3 nucleotide sequence: TGTGCCAGCAGCCAGGGACATAGTAACTATGGCTACACCTTC.